The entry below gives a single T cell receptor (beta chain) sequence along with its context. At the DNA level, this CDR3 is encoded by other sequences in the same sample as well. The sample comes from a study of blood T cell repertoires in COVID-19. The CDR3 has 13 residues. The ends were cut back, 4 bases at V and 4 bases at J, with 11 bases in the middle. CDR1 and CDR2 from the germline V gene are SQVTM and ANQGSEA. In the original workflow: For nucleated cells, counts were estimated from reference gene primer amplification. TCRdb keeps only in-frame clones here, not all; method: immunoSEQ multiplex PCR. Clonal size and the V and J genes are those of that table, whereas D and trimming came from the DNA. Of 300,000 to 350,000 clones in the sample, about 90% were seen once. Participants' own reports of clinical history determined their cohort assignment. In Cohort 3, a recovered donor had either two negative PCRs, clearance, or symptom resolution.

The specimen sequenced was PBMCs or T cells enriched from blood (not recorded which). The V and J genes are TRBV29-1 and TRBJ1-5, with TRBD1 as a possible D gene (5 bases). The receptor was isolated from a man aged 30 to 45 who had recovered from COVID-19. CDR3 bases: TGCAGCGTTGCAGGGCAGGAGAATCAGCCCCAGCATTTT. This gives the protein CSVAGQENQPQHF.